The subject of this entry is one T cell receptor beta chain. Its specificity is not known. This sample is part of a study of T cell repertoires in cytomegalovirus infection. Study-wide background: CMV infection together with matching HLA type was indicated by public TCR beta signatures. Whole-study findings and limits: Dominant in the ex vivo response were TCR beta clonotypes restricted by HLA-C and specific for CMV. Cumulative public TCR beta family frequency identified carriers of CMV plus the relevant HLA.

Trimming took off 8 bases at V and 2 bases at J, with 16 bases between the two ends. Germline V gene lookup returns CDR1 LNHNV and CDR2 YYDKDF (reference sequence). The CDR3 spans 15 residues. In TCRdb, the reads were re-called with MiXCR into one record per CDR3 protein. The table lists under 200,000 distinct CDR3 sequences, roughly 9.8% of them singletons. Sequenced material: PBMCs. This TCR was recovered from a human donor in good health (CMV status not recorded). Some clones in this sample may be carry-over from other donors' samples. The chain links TRBV15 to TRBJ1-3; weak D call: TRBD1 (5 bases). This CDR3 is CATAQVLEAGNTIYF. The CDR3 DNA reads as TGTGCCACCGCACAGGTATTAGAGGCTGGAAACACCATATATTTT.